The next 25 T cell receptor beta chains were all read from a single sample in a study of cytomegalovirus exposure and HLA in healthy donors. The data were produced by immunoSEQ multiplex PCR, yet TCRdb's version contains in-frame clones alone and is incomplete. The data hold approximately 130,000 clones, with 85% to 90% observed a single time. Material: PBMCs. The origin of the receptors is a woman in her late teens or twenties in good health and CMV-seronegative.

V and J are TRBV2 and TRBJ2-5, with 12 bases identical to TRBD2. Germline V CDR1 and CDR2: SNHLY, FYNNEI. V was clipped by 8 bases and J by 7 bases; unmatched bases: 5. CDR3 length equals 13 residues. The CDR3: CASGALAGGTQYF. CDR3 coding DNA: TGTGCCAGCGGAGCACTAGCGGGGGGGACCCAGTACTTC. Using reference TRBV2 and TRBJ2-5 for the parts outside the CDR3, the full variable domain is EPEVTQTPSHQVTQMGQEVILRCVPISNHLYFYWYRQILGQKVEFLVSFYNNEISEKSEIFDDQFSVERPDGSNFTLKIRSTKLEDSAMYFCASGALAGGTQYFGPGTRLLVL.

This clone has only one observation. J is TRBJ2-7 and V is TRBV2; D possibly corresponds to TRBD1 (5 bases). There are 13 residues in the CDR3. V was trimmed by 8 bases and J by 2 bases, leaving 13 bases between them. Germline CDR1 and CDR2: SNHLY and FYNNEI. The DNA of the CDR3 is TGTGCCAGCGGTCGGACACCCACCTACGAGCAGTACTTC. It encodes CASGRTPTYEQYF.

The chain links TRBV5-8 to TRBJ2-7; 11 nucleotides line up with TRBD1. This CDR3 comprises 19 residues. Trimming took 8 bases from V and 1 from J; bases not matched to a gene: 20. Germline V gene lookup returns CDR1 SGHTS and CDR2 YDEGEE. DNA for the CDR3: TGTGCCAGTCAATTGAAGCTGGGACAGGGGGTGGCGGGTTCCTACGAGCAGTACTTC. Amino acid sequence: CASQLKLGQGVAGSYEQYF.

The DNA of the CDR3 is TGTGCCTGGAGCGGGACAGGGGGCTTGTCTGGGGCCAACGTCCTGACTTTC. Amino acids: CAWSGTGGLSGANVLTF. V is TRBV30 and J is TRBJ2-6; 12 bases match TRBD1. The germline V gene has CDR1 GTSNPN and CDR2 SVGIG (reference sequence). The CDR3 consists of 17 residues. With 3 bases clipped from V and 1 base from J, the junction kept 4 bases outside the gene matches.

CDR3 region: CASSSGTGSQETQYF. As DNA, the CDR3 is TGCGCCAGCAGCTCGGGGACAGGGAGTCAAGAGACCCAGTACTTC. The genes are TRBV5-1 and TRBJ2-5, with 9 nucleotides matching TRBD1. Germline CDR1 reads SGHRS; CDR2 reads YFSETQ. J lost 2 bases, V lost 3 bases, and 5 bases had no gene match. The CDR3 is 15 amino acids.

This clone turned up a few times. The V and J genes are TRBV6-4 and TRBJ2-6, with 7 bases matching TRBD1. The CDR3 is 17 residues long. The ends lost 3 bases at V and 0 bases at J; junction bases unmatched: 5. The germline CDR1 and CDR2 sequences are MRHNA and SNTAGT. The CDR3 DNA sequence: TGTGCCAGCAGTGAAGGACAGGTAGACTCTGGGGCCAACGTCCTGACTTTC. Amino acids: CASSEGQVDSGANVLTF.

The chain combines TRBV2 with TRBJ2-3; 7 bases are shared with TRBD1. The trim removed 9 bases at V and 6 bases at J, leaving 12 bases unmatched. The CDR3 sequence is 14 residues long. Per the germline V gene, CDR1 is SNHLY and CDR2 is FYNNEI. The CDR3 is CASLRDSRSDTQYF. In DNA, the CDR3 is TGTGCCAGTCTCCGGGACAGCAGATCGGATACGCAGTATTTT.

The chain has TRBV5-5 and TRBJ2-3, with 9 bases lining up with TRBD2. Trimming at V came to 2 bases and at J to 6 bases, leaving 4 bases not matched to a gene. The length of the CDR3 is 14 residues. Germline V gene data show CDR1 as SGHKS and CDR2 as YYEKEE (reference sequence). This CDR3 is CASSLGTSRDTQYF. CDR3 in DNA: TGTGCCAGCAGCTTAGGGACTAGCCGGGATACGCAGTATTTT. Supplemented by reference TRBV5-5 and TRBJ2-3, the full variable domain reads DAGVTQSPTHLIKTRGQQVTLRCSPISGHKSVSWYQQVLGQGPQFIFQYYEKEERGRGNFPDRFSARQFPNYSSELNVNALLLGDSALYLCASSLGTSRDTQYFGPGTRLTVL.

The V call is TRBV5-1, the J call TRBJ1-1; TRBD1 matches 7 bases. CDR1 SGHRS and CDR2 YFSETQ come from the germline V gene. With V trimmed by 0 bases and J by 0 bases, 2 bases remained unmatched. The CDR3 has 15 amino acids. CDR3 coding DNA: TGCGCCAGCAGCTTGGCGACAGGGATGAACACTGAAGCTTTCTTT. Its translation is CASSLATGMNTEAFF. Filled out from reference TRBV5-1 and TRBJ1-1, the complete variable domain reads KAGVTQTPRYLIKTRGQQVTLSCSPISGHRSVSWYQQTPGQGLQFLFEYFSETQRNKGNFPGRFSGRQFSNSRSEMNVSTLELGDSALYLCASSLATGMNTEAFFGQGTRLTVV.

The chain employs TRBV19 and TRBJ1-6; TRBD1 matches at 10 bases. V gave up 5 bases and J gave up 7 bases; unmatched junction bases: 5. The CDR3 runs to 15 residues. The germline V gene encodes CDR1 LNHDA and CDR2 SQIVND (reference sequence). CDR3 sequence reads: CASSARDRGNSPLHF. The CDR3 DNA sequence: TGTGCCAGTAGTGCCCGGGACAGGGGAAATTCACCCCTCCACTTT.

The J gene is TRBJ2-3, the V gene TRBV9; perhaps TRBD2 as D (5 bases). Deletions cut 4 bases from V and 3 bases from J, with 15 bases between. This CDR3 has 15 amino acids. The germline V gene encodes CDR1 SGDLS and CDR2 YYNGEE. For the CDR3, the DNA is TGTGCCAGCAGCCCAAGCGGCAGCCCGACAGATACGCAGTATTTT. Protein sequence: CASSPSGSPTDTQYF.

The gene calls are TRBV9 and TRBJ2-5, with 7 bases lining up with TRBD2. With V trimmed by 0 bases and J by 3 bases, 5 bases remained unmatched. Germline V gene data show CDR1 as SGDLS and CDR2 as YYNGEE. This CDR3 has 15 residues. The CDR3 DNA is TGTGCCAGCAGCGTAGGTCGGGAGGCGGAAGAGACCCAGTACTTC. Its translation: CASSVGREAEETQYF.

The chain combines TRBV11-1 with TRBJ2-6; 7 nucleotides agree with TRBD2. V lost 3 bases, J lost 0 bases, and 11 bases stayed unmatched. CDR3 length: 19 residues. Germline V gene sequence: CDR1 SGHAT, CDR2 FQDESV (reference sequence). In nucleotides, the CDR3 is TGTGCCAGCAGCTTCCGGGGAGGGGCCCCAAGCTCTGGGGCCAACGTCCTGACTTTC. Its protein product is CASSFRGGAPSSGANVLTF.

V usage is TRBV7-2 and J usage is TRBJ2-3; 11 bases match TRBD2. V trimming: 1 base; J trimming: 2 bases; junction bases outside the gene matches: 5. The CDR3 loop spans 17 amino acids. Germline V gene lookup returns CDR1 SGHTA and CDR2 FQGNSA. The CDR3 nucleotides read TGTGCCAGCAGCTTAGGGTATAGCGGGGGGGCCACAGATACGCAGTATTTT. The encoded protein is CASSLGYSGGATDTQYF.

In its sample, this clone was seen a few times. The genes are TRBV4-2 and TRBJ2-1; 12 bases fit TRBD2. From germline, CDR1 is LGHNA and CDR2 YNFKEQ. Germline trimming cut 4 bases from V and 0 bases from J; bases unmatched to any gene: 13. This CDR3 contains 20 residues. In DNA form, the CDR3 reads TGTGCCAGCAGCCGGCAACTAGCGGGAGGAACTTTGAGCTCCTACAATGAGCAGTTCTTC. It encodes CASSRQLAGGTLSSYNEQFF.

V is TRBV5-4 and J is TRBJ1-1; TRBD1 is a possible D gene (5 bases). The CDR3 has 11 amino acids. Looked up from germline, CDR1 is SGHNT and CDR2 is YYREEE (reference sequence). The V gene lost 8 bases and the J gene lost 1 base, with 6 bases spanning the gap. The CDR3 spells CASGQNTEAFF. Written as DNA, the CDR3 is TGTGCCAGTGGACAGAACACTGAAGCTTTCTTT.

The chain recombines TRBV5-4 with TRBJ2-7; D is perhaps TRBD1 (6 bases). V was cut by 0 bases and J by 6 bases, with 7 bases left in between. CDR1 is SGHNT and CDR2 is YYREEE in the germline V gene (reference sequence). This CDR3 comprises 12 residues. The CDR3 DNA reads TGTGCCAGCAGCTTGGCAGGGGCCGAGCAGTACTTC. Translated: CASSLAGAEQYF.

This chain joins TRBV19 and TRBJ1-1, with D possibly matching TRBD1 (5 bases). This CDR3 is 12 amino acids long. Between the trimmed V and J ends, which lost 7 bases and 10 bases, there was a span of 16 bases. Germline CDR1 is LNHDA and CDR2 is SQIVND (reference sequence). The CDR3 loop reads CASKGFTGGAFF. Written as DNA, the CDR3 is TGTGCCAGTAAGGGGTTTACCGGCGGAGCTTTCTTT. The whole variable domain, remainder taken from reference TRBV19 and TRBJ1-1, is DGGITQSPKYLFRKEGQNVTLSCEQNLNHDAMYWYRQDPGQGLRLIYYSQIVNDFQKGDIAEGYSVSREKKESFPLTVTSAQKNPTAFYLCASKGFTGGAFFGQGTRLTVV.

The chain carries TRBV4-2 and TRBJ1-4, with TRBD1 as a possible D gene (6 bases). V was pared by 0 bases and J by 6 bases, with 17 bases between. Germline lookup yields CDR1 LGHNA and CDR2 YNFKEQ. This CDR3 region has 17 residues. The CDR3 DNA is TGTGCCAGCAGCCAAGATCGGACCGGGGGGCGATATGAAAAACTGTTTTTT. It is translated as CASSQDRTGGRYEKLFF.

J is TRBJ1-2 and V is TRBV28; 7 bases match TRBD1. The CDR3 runs to 15 residues. The V segment lost 5 bases and the J segment 3 bases; nucleotides outside the gene matches: 9. Germline CDR1 and CDR2: MDHEN and SYDVKM. The CDR3 loop reads CASSLQTGRYYGYTF. The CDR3 DNA follows: TGTGCCAGCAGTCTGCAGACAGGGAGGTACTATGGCTACACCTTC.

The V gene is TRBV7-9, the J gene TRBJ2-7; TRBD1 matches 10 bases. Germline CDR1 SEHNR, CDR2 FQNEAQ (reference sequence). V shed 5 bases, J shed 4 bases, and the junction held 5 bases outside the gene matches. The CDR3 length is 14 residues. The CDR3 protein is CASSPRTGGYEQYF. CDR3 DNA sequence: TGTGCCAGCAGCCCCCGGACAGGGGGTTACGAGCAGTACTTC.

The chain couples TRBV6-1 to TRBJ1-4; maybe TRBD1 (5 bases). Trimming removed 4 bases at V and 8 bases at J, with 14 bases between. CDR1 MNHNS and CDR2 SASEGT come from the germline V gene. This CDR3 region has 14 residues. CDR3 in amino acids: CASSVWGGDEKLFF. As DNA, the CDR3 is TGTGCCAGCAGTGTCTGGGGCGGAGACGAAAAACTGTTTTTT.

The chain joins TRBV13 to TRBJ1-6; 9 positions match TRBD1. The germline CDR1 and CDR2 sequences are PRHDT and FYEKMQ (reference sequence). The junction had 7 bases not matched to a gene; V was cut back by 10 bases and J by 9 bases. The CDR3 has 13 residues. CDR3 sequence: CATRDRVGSPLHF. The CDR3 region has the DNA TGTGCCACCAGGGACAGGGTCGGTTCACCCCTCCACTTT.

J is TRBJ1-4 and V is TRBV5-1, with D maybe TRBD1 (6 bases). Trimming removed 3 bases at V and 8 bases at J, with 17 bases between. Germline V gene lookup returns CDR1 SGHRS and CDR2 YFSETQ. This CDR3 spans 15 amino acids. CDR3 DNA: TGCGCCAGCAGCTATGGACAGTCGTTTCGGGAAAAACTGTTTTTT. This codes for CASSYGQSFREKLFF.

The chain carries TRBV2 and TRBJ2-6; the D gene is possibly TRBD1 (5 bases). CDR3 length: 15 residues. Germline V gene lookup returns CDR1 SNHLY and CDR2 FYNNEI. Trimming took off 7 bases at V and 0 bases at J, with 10 bases between the two ends. CDR3 in amino acids: CASTGYPSGANVLTF. DNA of the CDR3: TGTGCCAGCACAGGGTACCCCTCTGGGGCCAACGTCCTGACTTTC.